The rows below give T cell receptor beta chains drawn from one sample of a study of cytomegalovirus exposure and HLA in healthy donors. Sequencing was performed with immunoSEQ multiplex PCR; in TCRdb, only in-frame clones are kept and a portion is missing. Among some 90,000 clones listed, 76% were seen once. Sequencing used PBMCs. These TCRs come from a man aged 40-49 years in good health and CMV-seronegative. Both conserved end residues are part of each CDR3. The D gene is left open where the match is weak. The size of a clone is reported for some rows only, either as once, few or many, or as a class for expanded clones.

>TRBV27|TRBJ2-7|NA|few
TGTGCCAGCAGTGCGGGACCGTACGAGCAGTACTTC
CASSAGPYEQYF
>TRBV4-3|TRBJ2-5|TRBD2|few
TGCGCCAGCAGCCAAGATGAGTGGACTAGCGTAGAGACCCAGTACTTC
CASSQDEWTSVETQYF
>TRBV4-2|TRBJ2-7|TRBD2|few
TGTGCCAGCAGCTTTCCTAGCGGGGGGGATCCACACGAGCAGTACTTC
CASSFPSGGDPHEQYF
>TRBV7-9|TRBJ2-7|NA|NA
TGTGCCAGCAGCCACAGGGTAGAAGACGAGCAGTACTTC
CASSHRVEDEQYF
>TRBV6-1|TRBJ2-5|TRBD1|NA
TGTGCCAGCAGTGAAGCGGCAGGGGGCCAAGAGACCCAGTACTTC
CASSEAAGGQETQYF
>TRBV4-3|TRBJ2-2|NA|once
TGCGCCAGCAGCCAAGGGGGCCTAGAGACCGGGGAGCTGTTTTTT
CASSQGGLETGELFF
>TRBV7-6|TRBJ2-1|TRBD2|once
TGTGCCAGCAGCTTAAAGGGACTAGCGGGGGGGCCAAGCCTGAATGAGCAGTTCTTC
CASSLKGLAGGPSLNEQFF
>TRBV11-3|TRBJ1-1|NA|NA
TGTGCCAGCAGCTTATCCCCTAACACTGAAGCTTTCTTT
CASSLSPNTEAFF
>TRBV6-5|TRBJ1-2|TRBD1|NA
TGTGCCAGCAGTTACGAAGGGGGCGGCTTACGTGGCTACACCTTC
CASSYEGGGLRGYTF
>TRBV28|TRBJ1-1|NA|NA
TGTGCCAGCTCAGGGAATTGGAACACTGAAGCTTTCTTT
CASSGNWNTEAFF
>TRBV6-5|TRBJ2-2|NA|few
TGTGCCAGCAGCAACTCCGGGGAGCTGTTTTTT
CASSNSGELFF
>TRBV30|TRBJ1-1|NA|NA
TGTGCCTGGAGGGGGTACATCAGGGTCGACACTGAAGCTTTCTTT
CAWRGYIRVDTEAFF
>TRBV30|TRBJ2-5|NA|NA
TGTGCCTGGGCCTTAGGGGCGCTCCCCAAGGTGTCCCAGTACTTC
CAWALGALPKVSQYF
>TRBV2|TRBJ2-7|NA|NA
TGTGCCAGCAGGTTTCCAGGGAAACACGAGCAGTACTTC
CASRFPGKHEQYF